The 11 T cell receptor beta chains given below trace back to one sample, sequenced in a study of CD8 T cells in Susac syndrome. Random hexamers primed reverse transcription of 0.5 to 1 ug RNA. Using its own MiXCR run on the immunoSEQ multiplex PCR reads, TCRdb lists one record per CDR3 protein. The sample records 100,000 to 150,000 distinct CDR3 sequences, around 96% being singletons. The sample taken for sequencing was CD4+ T cells from PBMCs. Receptors were obtained from a human donor in good health.

J is TRBJ2-1 and V is TRBV6-6, with 11 bases aligning to TRBD2. Germline V gene data show CDR1 as MNHNY and CDR2 as SVGAGI (reference sequence). The junction had 11 bases not matched to a gene; V was cut back by 10 bases and J by 9 bases. CDR3 length: 14 amino acids. The CDR3 is CAIQKLAGDVEQFF. The CDR3 bases are TGTGCCATCCAGAAACTAGCGGGAGATGTTGAGCAGTTCTTC.

The rearrangement joins TRBV6-5 to TRBJ2-2, with a tentative D call TRBD2 (5 bases). The CDR3 totals 16 residues. Germline assignment: CDR1 MNHEY and CDR2 SVGAGI. V was shortened by 2 bases and J by 0 bases, with 10 bases between the two germline ends. CDR3 protein: CASSYASSPNTGELFF. For the CDR3, the DNA is TGTGCCAGCAGTTACGCTAGCTCTCCGAACACCGGGGAGCTGTTTTTT.

The J gene is TRBJ2-7, the V gene TRBV7-2, with 9 bases that match TRBD1. Germline CDR1 reads SGHTA; CDR2 reads FQGNSA. V lost 3 bases, J lost 1 base, and 10 bases stayed unmatched. The CDR3 totals 17 residues. The CDR3: CASSFRSGTGKSYEQYF. The CDR3 coding sequence is TGTGCCAGCAGCTTCAGGTCCGGGACAGGGAAGTCCTACGAGCAGTACTTC.

V is TRBV2 and J is TRBJ2-1; D remains unclear. CDR3 length: 15 residues. Per the germline V gene, CDR1 is SNHLY and CDR2 is FYNNEI. V was cut by 3 bases and J by 3 bases, with 12 bases left in between. The CDR3 loop is CASSDKAGYYNEQFF. CDR3 DNA sequence: TGTGCCAGCAGTGATAAGGCAGGATACTACAATGAGCAGTTCTTC.

The V call is TRBV5-5, the J call TRBJ1-2; D ambiguous. The V gene lost 4 bases and the J gene lost 4 bases, with 11 bases spanning the gap. The CDR3 consists of 13 residues. Per the germline V gene, CDR1 is SGHKS and CDR2 is YYEKEE (reference sequence). The CDR3 DNA is TGTGCCAGCAGCCCCCAGGAGGTCTATGGCTACACCTTC. Encoded protein: CASSPQEVYGYTF.

Notes on this clonotype: Germline and junction disagree at one end, which may indicate a read error. V and J are TRBV23-1 and TRBJ2-7; possibly TRBD2 for D (7 bases). TRBV23-1 is annotated as an ORF whose role is uncertain. This CDR3 comprises 12 residues. The CDR3 bases are TGCGCCAGCAGTCTTGCTTGGGGGGGGCAGAACTTC. It is translated as CASSLAWGGQNF.

The chain uses TRBV24-1 and TRBJ2-1; 8 nucleotides align to TRBD2. Trimming took 3 bases from V and 2 from J; bases not matched to a gene: 5. The CDR3 consists of 16 residues. The germline gives CDR1 KGHDR, CDR2 SFDVKD. This chain's CDR3 is CATSDTSGETYNEQFF. The CDR3 DNA reads as TGTGCCACCAGTGATACTAGCGGAGAAACCTACAATGAGCAGTTCTTC.

The rearrangement uses TRBV10-3 and TRBJ2-5, with D possibly matching TRBD2 (6 bases). Trimming stripped 6 bases from V and 9 bases from J, with 14 bases between. Per the germline V gene, CDR1 is ENHRY and CDR2 is SYGVKD. The CDR3 is 12 residues long. CDR3 residues: CAISDGTGAQYF. As DNA, the CDR3 is TGTGCCATCAGCGATGGCACGGGAGCCCAGTACTTC.

The rearrangement uses TRBV27 and TRBJ2-7, with TRBD2 matching 12 bases. J was trimmed by 8 bases and V by 9 bases; bases with no gene match: 11. CDR3 length: 14 residues. Germline CDR1 MNHEY, CDR2 SMNVEV (reference sequence). Here the CDR3 DNA reads TGTGCCAGGGGACTAGGGACTAGCGGGCTTCAGCAGTACTTC. Translating gives CARGLGTSGLQQYF.

V is TRBV7-2 and J is TRBJ2-1, with TRBD1 matching over 7 bases. Germline loops: CDR1 SGHTA, CDR2 FQGNSA. The CDR3 is 15 amino acids. V lost 3 bases and J lost 1; bases outside the gene matches: 3. CDR3 sequence reads: CASSFQGDSYNEQFF. The CDR3 nucleotides are TGTGCCAGCAGCTTCCAGGGGGATTCCTACAATGAGCAGTTCTTC. The full variable domain, its missing parts supplied by reference TRBV7-2 and TRBJ2-1, is GAGVSQSPSNKVTEKGKDVELRCDPISGHTALYWYRQSLGQGLEFLIYFQGNSAPDKSGLPSDRFSAERTGGSVSTLTIQRTQQEDSAVYLCASSFQGDSYNEQFFGPGTRLTVL.

The chain carries TRBV7-9 and TRBJ2-2; D remains ambiguous. The CDR3 loop spans 12 amino acids. V was shortened by 8 bases and J by 7 bases, with 11 bases between the two germline ends. CDR1 SEHNR and CDR2 FQNEAQ come from the germline V gene (reference sequence). The CDR3 DNA reads TGTGCCAGCCGAGGTCCCGGCGGGGAGCTGTTTTTT. The encoded protein is CASRGPGGELFF.